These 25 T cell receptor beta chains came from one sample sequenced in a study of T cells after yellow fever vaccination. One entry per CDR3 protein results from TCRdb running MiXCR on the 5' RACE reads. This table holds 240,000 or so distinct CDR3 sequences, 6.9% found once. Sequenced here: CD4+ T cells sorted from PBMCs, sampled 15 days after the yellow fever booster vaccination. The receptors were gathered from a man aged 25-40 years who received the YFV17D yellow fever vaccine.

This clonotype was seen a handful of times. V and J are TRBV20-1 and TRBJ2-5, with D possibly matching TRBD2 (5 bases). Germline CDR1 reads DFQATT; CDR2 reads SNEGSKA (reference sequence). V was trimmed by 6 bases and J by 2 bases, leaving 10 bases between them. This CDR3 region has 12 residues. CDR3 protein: CSAQPGQETQYF. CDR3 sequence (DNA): TGCAGTGCCCAACCGGGACAAGAGACCCAGTACTTC.

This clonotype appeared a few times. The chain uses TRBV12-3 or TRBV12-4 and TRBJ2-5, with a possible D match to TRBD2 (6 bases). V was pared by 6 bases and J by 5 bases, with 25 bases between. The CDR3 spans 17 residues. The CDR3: CASSPGLGTLSGETQYF. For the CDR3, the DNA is TGTGCCAGCAGCCCCGGCTTGGGGACTCTGTCGGGCGAGACCCAGTACTTC.

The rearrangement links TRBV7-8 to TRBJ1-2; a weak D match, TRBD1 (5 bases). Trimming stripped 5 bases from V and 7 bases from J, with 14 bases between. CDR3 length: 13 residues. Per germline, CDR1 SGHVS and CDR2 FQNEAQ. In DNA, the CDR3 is TGTGCCAGCAGCCCTCGGAGGGGAACTGGCTACACCTTC. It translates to CASSPRRGTGYTF. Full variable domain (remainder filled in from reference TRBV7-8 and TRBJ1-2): GAGVSQSPRYKVAKRGQDVALRCDPISGHVSLFWYQQALGQGPEFLTYFQNEAQLDKSGLPSDRFFAERPEGSVSTLKIQRTQQEDSAVYLCASSPRRGTGYTFGSGTRLTVV.

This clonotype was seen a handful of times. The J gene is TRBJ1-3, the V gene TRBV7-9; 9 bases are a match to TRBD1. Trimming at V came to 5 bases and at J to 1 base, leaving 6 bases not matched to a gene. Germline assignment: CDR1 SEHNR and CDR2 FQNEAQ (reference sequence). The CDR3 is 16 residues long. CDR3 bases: TGTGCCAGCAGCGCCCGGGACAGGGATTCTGGAAACACCATATATTTT. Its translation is CASSARDRDSGNTIYF. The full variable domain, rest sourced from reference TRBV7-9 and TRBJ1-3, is DTGVSQNPRHKITKRGQNVTFRCDPISEHNRLYWYRQTLGQGPEFLTYFQNEAQLEKSRLLSDRFSAERPKGSFSTLEIQRTEQGDSAMYLCASSARDRDSGNTIYFGEGSWLTVV.

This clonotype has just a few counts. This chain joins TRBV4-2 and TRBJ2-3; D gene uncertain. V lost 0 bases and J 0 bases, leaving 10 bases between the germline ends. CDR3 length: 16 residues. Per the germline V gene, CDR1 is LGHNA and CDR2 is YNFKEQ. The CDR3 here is CASSQDLPVSTDTQYF. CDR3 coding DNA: TGTGCCAGCAGCCAAGATCTGCCGGTTAGCACAGATACGCAGTATTTT.

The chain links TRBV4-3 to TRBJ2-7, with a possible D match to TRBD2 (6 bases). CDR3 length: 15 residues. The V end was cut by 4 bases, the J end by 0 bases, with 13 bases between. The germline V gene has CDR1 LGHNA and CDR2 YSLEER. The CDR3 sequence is CASSRTSTSSYEQYF. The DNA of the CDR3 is TGCGCCAGCAGCCGAACTAGCACTAGCTCCTACGAGCAGTACTTC.

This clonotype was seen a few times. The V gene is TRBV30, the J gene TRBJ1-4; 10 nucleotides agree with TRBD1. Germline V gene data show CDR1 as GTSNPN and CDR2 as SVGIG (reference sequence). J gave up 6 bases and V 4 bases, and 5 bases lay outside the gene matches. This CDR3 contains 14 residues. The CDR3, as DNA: TGTGCCTGGAACCCGACAGGGGGCTATGAAAAACTGTTTTTT. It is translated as CAWNPTGGYEKLFF.

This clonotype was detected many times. The CDR3 here is CASSLAGADGYTF. The DNA for the CDR3 is TGTGCCAGCAGCTTAGCGGGTGCTGATGGCTACACCTTC. The rearrangement links TRBV7-9 to TRBJ1-2; D gene ambiguous. V dropped 0 bases and J dropped 6 bases, with 8 bases sitting between them. Germline V gives CDR1 SEHNR, CDR2 FQNEAQ (reference sequence). The CDR3 length is 13 residues.

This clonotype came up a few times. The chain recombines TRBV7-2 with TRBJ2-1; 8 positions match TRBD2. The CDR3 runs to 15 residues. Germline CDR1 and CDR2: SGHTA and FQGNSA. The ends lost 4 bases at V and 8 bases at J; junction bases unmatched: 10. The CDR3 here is CASSSEGTRTYEQFF. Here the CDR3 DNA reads TGTGCCAGCAGCTCCGAGGGGACTAGGACCTATGAGCAGTTCTTC.

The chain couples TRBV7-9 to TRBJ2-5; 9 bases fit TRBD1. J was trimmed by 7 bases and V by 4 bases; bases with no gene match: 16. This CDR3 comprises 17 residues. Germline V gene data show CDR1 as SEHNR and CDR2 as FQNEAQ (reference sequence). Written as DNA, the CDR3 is TGTGCCAGCAGCTCAACCTCCGGGACAGGGCCTAGAAGGACCCAGTACTTC. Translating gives CASSSTSGTGPRRTQYF.

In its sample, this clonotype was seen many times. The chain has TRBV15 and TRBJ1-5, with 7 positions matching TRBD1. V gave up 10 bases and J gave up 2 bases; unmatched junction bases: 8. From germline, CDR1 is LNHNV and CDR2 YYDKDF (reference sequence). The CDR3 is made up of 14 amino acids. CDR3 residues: CANRNRGGNQPQHF. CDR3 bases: TGTGCCAACCGAAACAGGGGCGGCAATCAGCCCCAGCATTTT.

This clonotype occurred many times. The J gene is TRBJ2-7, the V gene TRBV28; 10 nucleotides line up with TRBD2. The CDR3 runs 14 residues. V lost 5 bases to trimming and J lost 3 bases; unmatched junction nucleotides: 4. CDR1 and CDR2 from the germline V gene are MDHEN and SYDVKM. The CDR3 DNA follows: TGTGCCAGCAGTCTAGCGGGAGCGAACTACGAGCAGTACTTC. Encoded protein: CASSLAGANYEQYF.

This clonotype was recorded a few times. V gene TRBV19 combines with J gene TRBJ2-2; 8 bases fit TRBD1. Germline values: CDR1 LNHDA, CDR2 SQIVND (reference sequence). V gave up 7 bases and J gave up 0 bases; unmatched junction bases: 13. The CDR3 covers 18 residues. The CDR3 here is CASTRIAGGSSNTGELFF. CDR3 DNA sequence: TGTGCCAGTACGAGAATTGCAGGGGGCTCTTCGAACACCGGGGAGCTGTTTTTT. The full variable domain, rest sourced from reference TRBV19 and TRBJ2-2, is DGGITQSPKYLFRKEGQNVTLSCEQNLNHDAMYWYRQDPGQGLRLIYYSQIVNDFQKGDIAEGYSVSREKKESFPLTVTSAQKNPTAFYLCASTRIAGGSSNTGELFFGEGSRLTVL.

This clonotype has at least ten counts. Written as DNA, the CDR3 is TGTGCCTGGAGTGTACGGTGGGAGCAGTACTTC. This translates into CAWSVRWEQYF. The rearrangement joins TRBV30 to TRBJ2-7; D gene ambiguous. Between the trimmed V and J ends, which lost 0 bases and 7 bases, there was a span of 7 bases. Germline lookup yields CDR1 GTSNPN and CDR2 SVGIG (reference sequence). CDR3 length: 11 amino acids.

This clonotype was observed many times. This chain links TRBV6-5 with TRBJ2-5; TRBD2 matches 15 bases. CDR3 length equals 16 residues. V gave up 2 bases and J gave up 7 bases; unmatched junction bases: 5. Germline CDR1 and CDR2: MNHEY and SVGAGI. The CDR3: CASSYGTSGRPATQYF. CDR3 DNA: TGTGCCAGCAGTTACGGGACTAGCGGGAGGCCTGCGACCCAGTACTTC.

Written as DNA, the CDR3 is TGTGCCAGCAGCTTAGCGGGGGGAACCTCCTACGAGCAGTACTTC. This encodes CASSLAGGTSYEQYF. The chain employs TRBV7-2 and TRBJ2-7, with D tentatively TRBD2 (6 bases). Per the germline V gene, CDR1 is SGHTA and CDR2 is FQGNSA. Trimming left V 0 bases short and J 0 bases short, with 9 bases between. CDR3 length: 15 amino acids.

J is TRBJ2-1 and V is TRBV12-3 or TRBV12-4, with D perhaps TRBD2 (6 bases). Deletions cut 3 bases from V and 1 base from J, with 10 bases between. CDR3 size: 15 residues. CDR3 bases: TGTGCCAGCAGTTTCATAGCGGTATCCTACAATGAGCAGTTCTTC. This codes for CASSFIAVSYNEQFF.

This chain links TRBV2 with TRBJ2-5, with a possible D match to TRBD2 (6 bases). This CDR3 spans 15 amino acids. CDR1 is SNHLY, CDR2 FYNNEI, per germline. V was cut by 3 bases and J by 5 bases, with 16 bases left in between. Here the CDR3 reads CASSDQGMEGETQYF. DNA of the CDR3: TGTGCCAGCAGTGATCAGGGCATGGAGGGCGAGACCCAGTACTTC.

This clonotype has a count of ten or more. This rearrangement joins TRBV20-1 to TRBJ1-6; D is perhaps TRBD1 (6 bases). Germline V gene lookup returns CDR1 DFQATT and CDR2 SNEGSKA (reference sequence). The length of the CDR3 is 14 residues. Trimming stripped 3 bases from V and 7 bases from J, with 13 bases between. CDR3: CSARGGRTNSPLHF. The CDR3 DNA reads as TGCAGTGCTAGGGGGGGCAGAACCAATTCACCCCTCCACTTT.

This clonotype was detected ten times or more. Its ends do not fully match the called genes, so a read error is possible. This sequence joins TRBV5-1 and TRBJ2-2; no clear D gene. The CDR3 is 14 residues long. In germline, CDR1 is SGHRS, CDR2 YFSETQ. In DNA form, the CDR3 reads TGTGCCAGCAGCTTAACCGGTAACACCGGGGAGCTGTTTTTT. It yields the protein CASSLTGNTGELFF. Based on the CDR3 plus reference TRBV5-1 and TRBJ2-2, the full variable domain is KAGVTQTPRYLIKTRGQQVTLSCSPISGHRSVSWYQQTPGQGLQFLFEYFSETQRNKGNFPGRFSGRQFSNSRSEMNVSTLELGDSALYLCASSLTGNTGELFFGEGSRLTVL.

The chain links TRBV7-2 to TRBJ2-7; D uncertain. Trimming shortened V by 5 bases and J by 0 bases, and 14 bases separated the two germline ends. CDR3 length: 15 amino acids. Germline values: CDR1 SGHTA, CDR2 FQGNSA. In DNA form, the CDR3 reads TGTGCCAGCAGCACCGGCCGTGTCTACTCCTACGAGCAGTACTTC. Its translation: CASSTGRVYSYEQYF. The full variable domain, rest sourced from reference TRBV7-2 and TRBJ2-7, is GAGVSQSPSNKVTEKGKDVELRCDPISGHTALYWYRQSLGQGLEFLIYFQGNSAPDKSGLPSDRFSAERTGGSVSTLTIQRTQQEDSAVYLCASSTGRVYSYEQYFGPGTRLTVT.

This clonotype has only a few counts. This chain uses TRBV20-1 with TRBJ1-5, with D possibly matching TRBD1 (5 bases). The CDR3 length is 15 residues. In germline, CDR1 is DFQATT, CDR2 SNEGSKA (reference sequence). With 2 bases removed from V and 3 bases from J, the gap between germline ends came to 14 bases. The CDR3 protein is CSARNNAGTNQPQHF. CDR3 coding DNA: TGCAGTGCTAGAAATAACGCGGGGACCAATCAGCCCCAGCATTTT.

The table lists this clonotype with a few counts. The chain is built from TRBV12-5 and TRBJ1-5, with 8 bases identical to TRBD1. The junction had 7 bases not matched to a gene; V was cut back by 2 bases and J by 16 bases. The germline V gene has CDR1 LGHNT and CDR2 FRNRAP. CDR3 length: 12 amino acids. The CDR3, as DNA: TGTGCTAGTGGTTTGTCCCGGGACAGGTTCCATTTT. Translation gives CASGLSRDRFHF.

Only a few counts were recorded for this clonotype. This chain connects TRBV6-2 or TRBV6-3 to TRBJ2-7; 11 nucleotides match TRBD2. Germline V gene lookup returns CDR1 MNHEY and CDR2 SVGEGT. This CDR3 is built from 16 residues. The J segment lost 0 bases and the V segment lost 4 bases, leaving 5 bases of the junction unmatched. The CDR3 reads CASSSIAGGTSYEQYF. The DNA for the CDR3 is TGTGCCAGCAGTTCTATAGCGGGAGGGACCTCCTACGAGCAGTACTTC.

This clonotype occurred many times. The CDR3 spells CSARVEIGSPLHF. In DNA, the CDR3 is TGCAGTGCTAGGGTGGAGATCGGTTCACCCCTCCACTTT. This chain connects TRBV20-1 to TRBJ1-6; the D is unclear. The germline CDR1 and CDR2 sequences are DFQATT and SNEGSKA (reference sequence). The V end was cut by 3 bases, the J end by 9 bases, with 12 bases between. The CDR3 spans 13 residues.